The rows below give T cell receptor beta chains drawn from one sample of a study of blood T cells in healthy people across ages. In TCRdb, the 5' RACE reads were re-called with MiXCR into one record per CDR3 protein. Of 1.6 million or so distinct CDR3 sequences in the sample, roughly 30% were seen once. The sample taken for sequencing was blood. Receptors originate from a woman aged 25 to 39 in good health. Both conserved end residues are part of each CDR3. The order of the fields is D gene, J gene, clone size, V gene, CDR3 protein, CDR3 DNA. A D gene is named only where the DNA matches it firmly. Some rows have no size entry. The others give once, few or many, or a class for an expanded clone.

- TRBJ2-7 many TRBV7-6 CASSWQRTYEQYF TGTGCCAGCAGCTGGCAACGAACCTACGAGCAGTACTTC
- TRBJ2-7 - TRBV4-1 CASSQDRGRSYEQYF TGCGCCAGCAGCCAAGATCGAGGCAGGTCCTACGAGCAGTACTTC
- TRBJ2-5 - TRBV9 CASSVGPLQIQETQYF TGTGCCAGCAGCGTAGGTCCCCTTCAAATCCAAGAGACCCAGTACTTC
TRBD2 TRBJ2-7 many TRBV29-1 CSVELADRRSYEQYF TGCAGCGTTGAACTAGCGGACCGCCGATCCTACGAGCAGTACTTC
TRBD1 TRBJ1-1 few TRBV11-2 CASSDRGLNTEAFF TGTGCCAGCTCGGACAGGGGATTGAACACTGAAGCTTTCTTT
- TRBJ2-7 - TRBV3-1 CASSQANRYEQYF TGTGCCAGCAGCCAAGCTAACAGGTACGAGCAGTACTTC
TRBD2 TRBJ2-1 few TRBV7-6 CASSSWTSGGYNEQFF TGTGCCAGCAGCTCCTGGACTAGCGGGGGCTACAATGAGCAGTTCTTC
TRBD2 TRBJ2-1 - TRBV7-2 CASTGDYPEVNEQFF TGTGCCAGCACTGGGGACTACCCCGAGGTCAATGAGCAGTTCTTC
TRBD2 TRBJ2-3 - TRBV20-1 CSARTSYSGSGDTQYF TGCAGTGCTAGAACTTCTTATAGCGGGAGTGGGGATACGCAGTATTTT
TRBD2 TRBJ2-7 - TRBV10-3 CASDIGGGAHEQYF TGTGCCAGCGATATTGGCGGGGGGGCCCACGAGCAGTACTTC
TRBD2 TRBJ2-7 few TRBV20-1 CSASREVTYEQYF TGCAGTGCTAGTCGGGAGGTCACCTACGAGCAGTACTTC
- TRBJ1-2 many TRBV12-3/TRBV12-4 CASRLGNYGYTF TGTGCCAGCAGGCTTGGAAACTATGGCTACACCTTC
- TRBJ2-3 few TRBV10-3 CAISSGPTDTQYF TGTGCCATCAGTTCGGGGCCCACAGATACGCAGTATTTT
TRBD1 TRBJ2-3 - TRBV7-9 CASSFRGTGEDTQYF TGTGCCAGCAGCTTCCGAGGGACAGGGGAAGATACGCAGTATTTT
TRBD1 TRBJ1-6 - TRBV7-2 CASSLEGQGFWLPLHF TGTGCCAGCAGCTTAGAGGGACAGGGATTTTGGTTACCCCTCCACTTT
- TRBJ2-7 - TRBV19 CASSPRGGTDEQYF TGTGCCAGTAGTCCCCGAGGAGGGACAGACGAGCAGTACTTC
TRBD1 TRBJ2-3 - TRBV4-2 CASSQNPGQGASDTQYF TGTGCCAGCAGCCAAAATCCAGGACAGGGGGCATCAGATACGCAGTATTTT
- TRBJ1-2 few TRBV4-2 CASSQEESGSDYGYTF TGTGCCAGCAGCCAGGAGGAGTCAGGCAGCGACTATGGCTACACCTTC
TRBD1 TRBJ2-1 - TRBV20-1 CSASKRGTGLDEQFF TGCAGTGCTAGCAAGAGGGGGACAGGCTTGGATGAGCAGTTCTTC
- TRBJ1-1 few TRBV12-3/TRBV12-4 CASTLGANTEAFF TGTGCCAGCACTTTGGGGGCGAACACTGAAGCTTTCTTT
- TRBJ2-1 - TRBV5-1 CASSPNRGYNEQFF TGCGCCAGCAGCCCCAATAGGGGTTACAATGAGCAGTTCTTC
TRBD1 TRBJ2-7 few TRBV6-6 CASSYPGQGSVVYEQYF TGTGCCAGCAGTTACCCTGGACAGGGTTCGGTAGTTTACGAGCAGTACTTC
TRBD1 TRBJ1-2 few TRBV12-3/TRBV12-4 CASSLTYRGNYGYTF TGTGCCAGCAGTTTAACCTACAGGGGTAACTATGGCTACACCTTC
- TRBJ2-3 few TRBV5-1 CASSTQSTDTQYF TGCGCCAGCAGCACCCAAAGCACGGATACGCAGTATTTT
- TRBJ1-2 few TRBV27 CASSDSLGNYGYTF TGTGCCAGCAGCGACTCTCTGGGCAACTATGGCTACACCTTC